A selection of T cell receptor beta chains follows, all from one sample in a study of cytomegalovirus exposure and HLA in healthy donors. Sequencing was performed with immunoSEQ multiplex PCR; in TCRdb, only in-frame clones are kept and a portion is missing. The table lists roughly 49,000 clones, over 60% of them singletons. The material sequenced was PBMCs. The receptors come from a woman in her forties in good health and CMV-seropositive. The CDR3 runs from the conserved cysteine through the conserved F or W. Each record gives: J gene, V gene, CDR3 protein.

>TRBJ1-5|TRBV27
CASSLSPGQPQHF
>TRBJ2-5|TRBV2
CASSEAAGGAGGRMTQYF
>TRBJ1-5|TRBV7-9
CASSLEGAQPQHF
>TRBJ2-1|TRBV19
CASSIGAGGRDEQFF
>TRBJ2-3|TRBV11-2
CASSIDRVGDTQYF
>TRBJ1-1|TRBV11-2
CASSVNRGGGNTEAFF
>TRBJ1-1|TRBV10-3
CATTTGTNTEAFF
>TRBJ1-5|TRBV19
CASNDRSNQPQHF
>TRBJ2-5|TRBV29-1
CSVGARGETQYF
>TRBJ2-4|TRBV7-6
CATFFLQAKNIQYF
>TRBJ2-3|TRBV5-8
CASSLREPDTQYF
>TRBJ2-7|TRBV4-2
CASSQDPHSSGEQYF
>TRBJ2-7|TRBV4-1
CASSQDMAREQYF
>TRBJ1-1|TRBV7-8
CASSPLGLRRTEAFF
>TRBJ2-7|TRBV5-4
CASSADRLSSYEQYF
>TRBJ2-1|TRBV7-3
CASSLGGSNNEQFF
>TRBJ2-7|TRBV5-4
CASSGTGKIYEQYF
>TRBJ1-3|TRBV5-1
CASQDRGLSGNTIYF
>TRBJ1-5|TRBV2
CATSGTGLEPQHF
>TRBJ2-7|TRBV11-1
CASSLGVRQMDEQYF
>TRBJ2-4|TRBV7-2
CASSLGDSRKYF
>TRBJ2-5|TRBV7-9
CASSPKGAGYEETQYF
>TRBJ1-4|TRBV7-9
CASSKDRWNEKLFF